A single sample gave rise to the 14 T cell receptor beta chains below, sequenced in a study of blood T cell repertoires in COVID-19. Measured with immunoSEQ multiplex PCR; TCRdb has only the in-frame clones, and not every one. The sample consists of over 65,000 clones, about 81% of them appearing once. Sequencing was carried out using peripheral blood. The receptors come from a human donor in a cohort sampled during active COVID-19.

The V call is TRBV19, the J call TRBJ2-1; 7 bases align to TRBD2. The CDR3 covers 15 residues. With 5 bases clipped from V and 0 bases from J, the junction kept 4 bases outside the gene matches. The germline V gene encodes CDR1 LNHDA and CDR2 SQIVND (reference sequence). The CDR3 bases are TGTGCCAGTAGTTCATTAGCGGGCTCCTACAATGAGCAGTTCTTC. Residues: CASSSLAGSYNEQFF.

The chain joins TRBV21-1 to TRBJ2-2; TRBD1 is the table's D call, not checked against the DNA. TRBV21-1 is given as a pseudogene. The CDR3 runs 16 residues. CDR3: CASSRPGAGNTGELFF. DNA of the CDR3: TGTGCCAGCAGCAGGCCAGGGGCTGGGAACACCGGGGAGCTGTTTTTT.

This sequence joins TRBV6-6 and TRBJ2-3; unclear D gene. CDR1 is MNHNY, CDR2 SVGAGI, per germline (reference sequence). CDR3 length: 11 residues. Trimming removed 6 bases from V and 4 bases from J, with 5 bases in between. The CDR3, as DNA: TGTGCCAGCAGACATTCAGATACGCAGTATTTT. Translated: CASRHSDTQYF.

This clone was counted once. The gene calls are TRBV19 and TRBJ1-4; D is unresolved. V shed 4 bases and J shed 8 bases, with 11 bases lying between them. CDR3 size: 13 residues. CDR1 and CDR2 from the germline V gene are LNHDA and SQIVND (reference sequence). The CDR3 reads CASSTDLGEKLFF. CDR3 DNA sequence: TGTGCCAGTAGTACGGACTTGGGGGAAAAACTGTTTTTT.

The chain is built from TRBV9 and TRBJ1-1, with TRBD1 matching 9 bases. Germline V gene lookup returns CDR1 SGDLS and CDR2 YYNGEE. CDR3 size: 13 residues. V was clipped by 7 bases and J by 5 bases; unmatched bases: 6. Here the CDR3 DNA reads TGTGCCAGCGGGGGGACAGGGACGACTGAAGCTTTCTTT. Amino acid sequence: CASGGTGTTEAFF.

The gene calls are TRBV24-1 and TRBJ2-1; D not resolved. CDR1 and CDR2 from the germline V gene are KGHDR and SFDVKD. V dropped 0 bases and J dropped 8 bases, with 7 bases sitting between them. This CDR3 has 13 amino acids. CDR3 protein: CATSDLQLDEQFF. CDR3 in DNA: TGTGCCACCAGTGATTTGCAGTTGGATGAGCAGTTCTTC.

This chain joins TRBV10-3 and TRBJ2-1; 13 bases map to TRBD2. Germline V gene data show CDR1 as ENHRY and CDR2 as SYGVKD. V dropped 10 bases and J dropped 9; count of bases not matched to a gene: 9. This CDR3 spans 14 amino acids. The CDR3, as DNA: TGTGCCACCTGCGGGACTAGCGGGATAGGTGAGCAGTTCTTC. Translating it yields CATCGTSGIGEQFF.

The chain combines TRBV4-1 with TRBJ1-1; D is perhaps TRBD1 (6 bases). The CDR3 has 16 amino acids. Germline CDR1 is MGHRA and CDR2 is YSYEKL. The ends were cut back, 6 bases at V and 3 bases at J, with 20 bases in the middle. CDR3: CASRGGGGRLDTEAFF. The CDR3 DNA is TGCGCCAGCAGGGGAGGGGGGGGCCGCTTGGACACTGAAGCTTTCTTT.

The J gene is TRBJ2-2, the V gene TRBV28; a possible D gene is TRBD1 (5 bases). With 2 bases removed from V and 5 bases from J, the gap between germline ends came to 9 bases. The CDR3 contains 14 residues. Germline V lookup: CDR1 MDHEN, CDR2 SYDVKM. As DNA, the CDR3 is TGTGCCAGCAGTTTAGCCGCAGGGACCGGGGAGCTGTTTTTT. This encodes CASSLAAGTGELFF.

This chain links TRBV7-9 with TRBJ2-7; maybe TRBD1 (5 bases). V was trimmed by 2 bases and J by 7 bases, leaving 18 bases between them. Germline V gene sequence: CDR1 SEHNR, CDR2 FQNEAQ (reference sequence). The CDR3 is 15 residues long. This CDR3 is CASSLSIFGSGEQYF. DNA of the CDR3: TGTGCCAGCAGCTTAAGCATCTTTGGATCAGGGGAGCAGTACTTC.

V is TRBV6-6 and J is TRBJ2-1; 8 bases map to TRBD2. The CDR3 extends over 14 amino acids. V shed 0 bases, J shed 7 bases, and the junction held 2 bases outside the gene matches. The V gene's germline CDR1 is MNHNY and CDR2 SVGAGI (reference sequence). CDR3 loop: CASSYSREGNEQFF. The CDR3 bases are TGTGCCAGCAGTTACTCACGGGAGGGGAATGAGCAGTTCTTC.

DNA of the CDR3: TGTGCCAGTAGTATCGGGCTAGCGGGAGGGCGTCGGAATGAGCAGTTCTTC. Translating it yields CASSIGLAGGRRNEQFF. The genes are TRBV19 and TRBJ2-1; 12 bases match TRBD2. CDR3 size: 17 residues. J lost 7 bases, V lost 3 bases, and 10 bases had no gene match. Germline CDR1 LNHDA, CDR2 SQIVND (reference sequence).

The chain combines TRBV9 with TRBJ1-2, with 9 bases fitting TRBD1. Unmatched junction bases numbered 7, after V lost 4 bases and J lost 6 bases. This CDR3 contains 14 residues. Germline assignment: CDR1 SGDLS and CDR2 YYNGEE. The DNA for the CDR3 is TGTGCCAGCAGCAGGGGACAGGGTCGTGATGGCTACACCTTC. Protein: CASSRGQGRDGYTF.

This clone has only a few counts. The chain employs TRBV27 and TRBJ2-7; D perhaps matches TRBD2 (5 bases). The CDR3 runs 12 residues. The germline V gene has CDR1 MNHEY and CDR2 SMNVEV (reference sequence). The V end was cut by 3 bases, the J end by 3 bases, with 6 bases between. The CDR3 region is CASSLAGYEQYF. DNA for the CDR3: TGTGCCAGCAGTTTGGCGGGCTACGAGCAGTACTTC.